Included here is one TCR beta chain sequence, with context. Its specificity is not known. This CDR3 contains 14 residues. The V gene end was trimmed by 3 bases and the J gene end by 7 bases; junction bases not matched to a gene: 5. Germline CDR1 reads KGHSH; CDR2 reads LQKENI. After constant-region reverse-primer amplification, full-length variable regions underwent semi-nested PCR with Nested Universal Primer A. One entry per CDR3 protein results from TCRdb running MiXCR on the 5' RACE reads. The sample carries more than 40,000 distinct CDR3 sequences, 29% recorded once. Study-level points and caveats: The larger cohort examined one V-J beta rearrangement, not whole repertoires. In terms of TCR gene usage, tumor memory CD4+ T cells clustered together with blood and lymph node memory CD4+ cells, as well as with lymph node naive CD4+ cells.

The chain joins TRBV18 to TRBJ1-2; the match to TRBD1 covers 10 bases. Sequences were obtained from memory CD4+ T cells sorted from a lymph node. The sample's subset: memory CD4+ T cells, CD4+CD45RO+CD25-. This receptor was obtained from a female donor with breast cancer. CDR3 amino acids: CASSPGQGVGGYTF. In DNA form, the CDR3 reads TGTGCCAGCTCACCCGGACAGGGGGTTGGTGGCTACACCTTC.